One and the same sample provided the 23 T cell receptor beta chains below, sequenced in a study of blood T cell repertoires in COVID-19. Sequencing was performed with immunoSEQ multiplex PCR; in TCRdb, only in-frame clones are kept and a portion is missing. The table has roughly 14,000 clones, roughly 73% seen once. Material for sequencing was peripheral blood. The receptor source for this set is a boy between 2 and 10 years old with active or convalescent COVID-19.

The chain is built from TRBV6-5 and TRBJ2-2; TRBD2 is a possible D gene (5 bases). Germline CDR1 is MNHEY and CDR2 is SVGAGI. CDR3 length: 14 residues. The V end was cut by 6 bases, the J end by 2 bases, with 10 bases between. The CDR3 DNA reads TGTGCCAGCAGATCCGGGATAAACACCGGGGAGCTGTTTTTT. Its translation is CASRSGINTGELFF.

The rearrangement joins TRBV11-1 to TRBJ2-7; 9 positions agree with TRBD1. J was trimmed by 6 bases and V by 4 bases; bases with no gene match: 7. The CDR3 is 14 residues long. Per germline, CDR1 SGHAT and CDR2 FQDESV (reference sequence). In DNA form, the CDR3 reads TGTGCCAGCAGCTCGGGGACAGGGTTGGCCGAGCAGTACGTC. This sequence encodes CASSSGTGLAEQYV.

The gene calls are TRBV29-1 and TRBJ2-1; 8 bases align to TRBD2. J lost 4 bases, V lost 4 bases, and 12 bases had no gene match. The CDR3 loop spans 16 amino acids. CDR1 SQVTM and CDR2 ANQGSEA come from the germline V gene. In DNA form, the CDR3 reads TGCAGCGTTGCCCCACTTATTGGCGGGGGGTACAATGAGCAGTTCTTC. Its translation: CSVAPLIGGGYNEQFF.

The chain has TRBV7-6 and TRBJ2-3, with 9 bases identical to TRBD2. V gave up 5 bases and J gave up 3 bases; unmatched junction bases: 21. The CDR3 runs 20 residues. Germline V gene sequence: CDR1 SGHVS, CDR2 FNYEAQ. This chain's CDR3 is CASSPEPPGLAPTGTDTQYF. The CDR3 nucleotides read TGTGCCAGCAGCCCAGAGCCCCCGGGACTAGCACCCACGGGAACAGATACGCAGTATTTT. Full variable domain (outside the CDR3, taken from reference TRBV7-6 and TRBJ2-3): GAGVSQSPRYKVTKRGQDVALRCDPISGHVSLYWYRQALGQGPEFLTYFNYEAQQDKSGLPNDRFSAERPEGSISTLTIQRTEQRDSAMYRCASSPEPPGLAPTGTDTQYFGPGTRLTVL.

CDR3 DNA: TGTGCCACCAGCTCGACTAGCGGGGGGGGCAATGAGCAGTTCTTC. This codes for CATSSTSGGGNEQFF. The rearrangement uses TRBV15 and TRBJ2-1; 14 bases match TRBD2. Germline CDR1 and CDR2: LNHNV and YYDKDF (reference sequence). The ends lost 5 bases at V and 6 bases at J; junction bases unmatched: 3. This CDR3 spans 15 amino acids. Supplemented by reference TRBV15 and TRBJ2-1, the full variable domain reads DAMVIQNPRYQVTQFGKPVTLSCSQTLNHNVMYWYQQKSSQAPKLLFHYYDKDFNNEADTPDNFQSRRPNTSFCFLDIRSPGLGDTAMYLCATSSTSGGGNEQFFGPGTRLTVL.

The chain links TRBV11-3 to TRBJ2-2, with TRBD2 matching over 13 bases. The trim removed 0 bases at V and 7 bases at J, leaving 2 bases unmatched. CDR1 is SGHNT and CDR2 is YENEEA in the germline V gene. This CDR3 has 16 residues. The CDR3 region is CASSLDGTSGIGELFF. As DNA, the CDR3 is TGTGCCAGCAGCTTAGATGGGACTAGCGGGATCGGGGAGCTGTTTTTT. Together with reference TRBV11-3 and TRBJ2-2, the CDR3 gives the full variable domain: EAGVVQSPRYKIIEKKQPVAFWCNPISGHNTLYWYLQNLGQGPELLIRYENEEAVDDSQLPKDRFSAERLKGVDSTLKIQPAELGDSAVYLCASSLDGTSGIGELFFGEGSRLTVL.

This chain connects TRBV29-1 to TRBJ2-1; D may be TRBD1 (6 bases). The V end lost 1 base, the J end lost 0 bases, and 7 bases lay between the germline ends. The length of the CDR3 is 14 residues. The germline V gene encodes CDR1 SQVTM and CDR2 ANQGSEA. CDR3 sequence reads: CSVEGGGSYNEQFF. In DNA form, the CDR3 reads TGCAGCGTTGAAGGAGGGGGCTCCTACAATGAGCAGTTCTTC.

The V gene is TRBV13, the J gene TRBJ1-1, with TRBD1 as a possible D gene (6 bases). V lost 0 bases, J lost 4 bases, and 12 bases lay in between. The germline V gene has CDR1 PRHDT and CDR2 FYEKMQ (reference sequence). CDR3 size: 15 residues. The CDR3 DNA sequence: TGTGCCAGCAGCTTAGGGCCCACAGGGATCACTGAAGCTTTCTTT. Encoded protein: CASSLGPTGITEAFF.

The gene calls are TRBV10-2 and TRBJ1-1; no clear D gene. Germline V gene lookup returns CDR1 WSHSY and CDR2 SAAADI. The CDR3 is made up of 13 amino acids. V lost 5 bases, J lost 3 bases, and 10 bases lay in between. Here the CDR3 reads CASSRDTYTEAFF. The CDR3 DNA sequence: TGCGCCAGCAGTCGTGACACCTACACTGAAGCTTTCTTT.

The CDR3 DNA sequence: TGTGCCAGTAACCCATCAGAAGGCAATCAGCCCCAGCATTTT. Translated, it gives CASNPSEGNQPQHF. V and J are TRBV19 and TRBJ1-5; D ambiguous. The germline V gene has CDR1 LNHDA and CDR2 SQIVND (reference sequence). This CDR3 is 14 amino acids long. V was shortened by 7 bases and J by 2 bases, with 12 bases between the two germline ends.

V is TRBV4-1 and J is TRBJ2-1; a weak D match, TRBD2 (6 bases). With 8 bases removed from V and 4 bases from J, the gap between germline ends came to 15 bases. Germline-derived CDR1 and CDR2 are MGHRA and YSYEKL. This CDR3 has 14 amino acids. The CDR3 coding sequence is TGCGCCAGCTCGGGGGACTCCAAATACAATGAGCAGTTCTTC. It encodes CASSGDSKYNEQFF.

The genes are TRBV5-5 and TRBJ2-3; 10 bases line up with TRBD1. The trim removed 4 bases at V and 6 bases at J, leaving 8 bases unmatched. Germline V lookup: CDR1 SGHKS, CDR2 YYEKEE (reference sequence). The CDR3 is 15 amino acids. The CDR3 bases are TGTGCCAGCAGCGGGTGGCGACAGGGGGCGGATACGCAGTATTTT. Its translation is CASSGWRQGADTQYF.

The chain is built from TRBV2 and TRBJ1-6; the D gene is possibly TRBD1 (6 bases). Trimming removed 11 bases from V and 4 bases from J, with 12 bases in between. Per germline, CDR1 SNHLY and CDR2 FYNNEI. The CDR3 is 13 amino acids. The CDR3 loop reads CAVWTVYNSPLHF. CDR3 sequence (DNA): TGTGCCGTTTGGACAGTTTATAATTCACCCCTCCACTTT.

CDR3 nucleotide sequence: TGTGCCAGCAGTGGGACAGGGCCCCTTACTAACTATGGCTACACCTTC. This sequence encodes CASSGTGPLTNYGYTF. V is TRBV27 and J is TRBJ1-2; the match to TRBD1 covers 9 bases. The V segment lost 5 bases and the J segment 0 bases; nucleotides outside the gene matches: 7. This CDR3 region has 16 residues. Germline values: CDR1 MNHEY, CDR2 SMNVEV (reference sequence).

The V gene is TRBV4-1, the J gene TRBJ2-2; 11 bases agree with TRBD1. Germline V CDR1 and CDR2: MGHRA, YSYEKL. Losses at the gene ends were 0 bases for V and 6 bases for J; bases not matched to a gene: 6. CDR3 length equals 17 residues. CDR3 DNA sequence: TGCGCCAGCAGCCAAGAAGGACAGGGGGCAGCCCCCGGGGAGCTGTTTTTT. It encodes CASSQEGQGAAPGELFF.

Here the CDR3 reads CASARADTQYF. The CDR3 DNA sequence: TGTGCCAGCGCTCGAGCAGATACGCAGTATTTT. The V gene is TRBV6-5, the J gene TRBJ2-3; no clear D gene. The germline CDR1 and CDR2 sequences are MNHEY and SVGAGI. This CDR3 comprises 11 residues. V was trimmed by 8 bases and J by 4 bases, leaving 7 bases between them.

The rearrangement joins TRBV27 to TRBJ2-7; 9 positions match TRBD1. Germline CDR1 is MNHEY and CDR2 is SMNVEV (reference sequence). The CDR3 spans 16 residues. Trimming at V came to 6 bases and at J to 6 bases, leaving 15 bases not matched to a gene. In DNA, the CDR3 is TGTGCCAGCAGATCGCCACGACAGGGGGGGTACGGCGAGCAGTACTTC. This gives the protein CASRSPRQGGYGEQYF.

This chain uses TRBV5-1 with TRBJ2-1; 10 positions agree with TRBD2. After removal of 4 bases from V and 4 bases from J, the junction contained 8 bases not matched to a gene. From germline, CDR1 is SGHRS and CDR2 YFSETQ. The CDR3 spans 16 residues. CDR3 sequence (DNA): TGCGCCAGCAGCGCCCCGAGGACTAGCGGTTACAATGAGCAGTTCTTC. Amino acid sequence: CASSAPRTSGYNEQFF.

The V and J genes are TRBV18 and TRBJ2-5, with TRBD1 identical over 9 bases. The CDR3 has 18 residues. Germline assignment: CDR1 KGHSH and CDR2 LQKENI. Trimming at V came to 2 bases and at J to 7 bases, leaving 17 bases not matched to a gene. Here the CDR3 DNA reads TGTGCCAGCTCACCAAGCCCTCCCACCCCACAGGGGGCAGGGACCCAGTACTTC. Encoded protein: CASSPSPPTPQGAGTQYF.

V is TRBV20-1 and J is TRBJ1-1; perhaps TRBD1 as D (5 bases). Germline assignment: CDR1 DFQATT and CDR2 SNEGSKA (reference sequence). V was cut by 6 bases and J by 8 bases, with 13 bases left in between. CDR3 length: 11 amino acids. The CDR3, as DNA: TGCAGTGCCCATGCCGGACACGAAGCTTTCTTT. This codes for CSAHAGHEAFF.

Remarks on this clone: One end of the junction fails to match germline, which may point to a read error. The chain is built from TRBV7-9 and TRBJ1-2, with D unresolved. This CDR3 comprises 15 residues. CDR1 is SEHNR and CDR2 is FQNEAQ in the germline V gene (reference sequence). The CDR3 sequence: CASSLETAANYGYTF. CDR3 nucleotide sequence: TGTGCCAGCAGTTTAGAGACGGCGGCTAACTATGGCTACACCTTC.

This chain links TRBV19 with TRBJ2-7, with D perhaps matching TRBD2 (5 bases). This CDR3 region has 15 residues. The germline V gene encodes CDR1 LNHDA and CDR2 SQIVND (reference sequence). V gave up 1 base and J gave up 6 bases, with 16 bases separating them. CDR3 region: CASSIAGQDYVEQYF. CDR3 bases: TGTGCCAGTAGTATAGCAGGCCAAGACTACGTCGAGCAGTACTTC. Full variable domain (outside the CDR3, taken from reference TRBV19 and TRBJ2-7): DGGITQSPKYLFRKEGQNVTLSCEQNLNHDAMYWYRQDPGQGLRLIYYSQIVNDFQKGDIAEGYSVSREKKESFPLTVTSAQKNPTAFYLCASSIAGQDYVEQYFGPGTRLTVT.

In this sample, this clone is medium-sized. The chain links TRBV10-3 to TRBJ1-6, with 7 positions matching TRBD1. The CDR3 totals 11 residues. CDR1 is ENHRY and CDR2 is SYGVKD in the germline V gene. V lost 10 bases, J lost 14 bases, and 8 bases stayed unmatched. CDR3 sequence reads: CATTTGQSLHF. CDR3 nucleotides: TGTGCCACAACGACAGGGCAGTCCCTCCACTTT.